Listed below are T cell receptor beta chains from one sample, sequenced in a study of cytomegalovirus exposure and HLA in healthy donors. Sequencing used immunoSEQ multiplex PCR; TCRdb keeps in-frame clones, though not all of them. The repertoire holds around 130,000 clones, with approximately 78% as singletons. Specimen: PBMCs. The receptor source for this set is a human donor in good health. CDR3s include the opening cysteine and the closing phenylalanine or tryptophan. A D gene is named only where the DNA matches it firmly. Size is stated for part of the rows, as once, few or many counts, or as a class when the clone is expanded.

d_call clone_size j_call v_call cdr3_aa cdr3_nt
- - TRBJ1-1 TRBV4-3 CASSQDHAVPSEAFF TGCGCCAGCAGCCAAGATCACGCGGTCCCTTCGGAAGCTTTCTTT
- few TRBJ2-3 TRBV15 CATSRDGGTLGTDTQYF TGTGCCACCAGCAGAGATGGGGGGACCTTGGGCACAGATACGCAGTATTTT
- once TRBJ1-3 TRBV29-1 CSVERPGSGNTIYF TGCAGCGTTGAACGGCCAGGCTCTGGAAACACCATATATTTT
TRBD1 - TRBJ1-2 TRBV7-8 CASSLAHSGQGNGYTF TGTGCCAGCAGCTTAGCCCACTCGGGACAGGGTAATGGCTACACCTTC
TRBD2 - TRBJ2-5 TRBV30 CAWSRTSGGGQTQYF TGTGCCTGGAGTCGGACTAGCGGGGGGGGACAGACCCAGTACTTC
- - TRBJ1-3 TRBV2 CASSVQGTDTIYF TGTGCCAGCAGTGTCCAGGGTACGGACACCATATATTTT
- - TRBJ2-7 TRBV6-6 CASSTLSEQYF TGTGCCAGCAGTACGCTAAGCGAGCAGTACTTC
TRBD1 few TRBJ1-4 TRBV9 CASTRGQGGTNEKLFF TGTGCCAGCACGAGGGGACAGGGGGGAACTAATGAAAAACTGTTTTTT
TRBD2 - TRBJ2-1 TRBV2 CASKRYGGRLDNEQFF TGTGCCAGCAAACGTTACGGCGGGAGATTGGACAATGAGCAGTTCTTC
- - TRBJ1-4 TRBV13 CASSLRGVKGRRGSNEKLFF TGTGCCAGCAGCTTACGAGGGGTAAAGGGCAGGAGGGGCTCTAATGAAAAACTGTTTTTT
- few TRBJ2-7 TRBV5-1 CASSPRGGVEGYEQYF TGCGCCAGCAGCCCAAGGGGGGGGGTTGAGGGGTACGAGCAGTACTTC
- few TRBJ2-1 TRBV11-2 CASSPRYNEQFF TGTGCCAGCAGCCCCCGCTACAATGAGCAGTTCTTC
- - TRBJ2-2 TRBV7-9 CSSSFPGELFF TGTTCCAGCAGCTTTCCTGGGGAGCTGTTTTTT
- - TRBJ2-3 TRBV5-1 CASSLFGDTQYF TGCGCCAGCAGCTTGTTCGGAGATACGCAGTATTTT
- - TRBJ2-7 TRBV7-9 CASSLLGVAYEQYF TGTGCCAGCAGCTTACTCGGTGTTGCCTACGAGCAGTACTTC
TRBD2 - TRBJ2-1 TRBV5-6 CASSSTPGTSGGMYNEQFF TGTGCCAGCAGCTCAACCCCCGGGACTAGCGGGGGGATGTACAATGAGCAGTTCTTC
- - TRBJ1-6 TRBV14 CANSQETGNSPLHF TGTGCCAACAGCCAAGAAACCGGGAATTCACCCCTCCACTTT
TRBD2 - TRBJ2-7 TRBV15 CATSPSGSSYEQYF TGTGCCACCAGCCCTAGCGGAAGCTCCTACGAGCAGTACTTC
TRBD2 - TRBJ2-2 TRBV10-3 CAISESRLAGESGELFF TGTGCCATCAGTGAGTCTAGGCTAGCGGGAGAATCCGGGGAGCTGTTTTTT
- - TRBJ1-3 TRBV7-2 CASSRTLTSGNTIYF TGTGCCAGCAGCCGGACCCTTACTAGTGGAAACACCATATATTTT
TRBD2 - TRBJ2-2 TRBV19 CASSMARGGATGELFF TGTGCCAGTAGTATGGCGCGGGGGGGAGCCACCGGGGAGCTGTTTTTT
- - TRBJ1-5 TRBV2 CASRDGASNQPQHF TGTGCCAGCAGGGATGGGGCGAGCAATCAGCCCCAGCATTTT
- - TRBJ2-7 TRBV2 CAIYSGSTYEQYF TGTGCCATCTATAGCGGCTCCACCTACGAGCAGTACTTC
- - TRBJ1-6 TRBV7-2 CASSHPGGNSPLHF TGTGCCAGCAGCCACCCCGGGGGGAATTCACCCCTCCACTTT
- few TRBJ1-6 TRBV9 CASSSAQVPNSPLHF TGTGCCAGCAGCTCGGCGCAGGTCCCCAATTCACCCCTCCACTTT
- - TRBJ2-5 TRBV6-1 CASSEALRTGWGKETQYF TGTGCCAGCAGTGAAGCGCTTCGTACAGGATGGGGCAAAGAGACCCAGTACTTC
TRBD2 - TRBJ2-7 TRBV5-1 CASSLSGGRYEQYF TGCGCCAGCAGCTTGAGCGGGGGGCGCTACGAGCAGTACTTC
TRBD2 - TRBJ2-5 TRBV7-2 CASSSGLAGGGGETQYF TGTGCCAGCAGCTCGGGACTAGCGGGAGGGGGGGGCGAGACCCAGTACTTC